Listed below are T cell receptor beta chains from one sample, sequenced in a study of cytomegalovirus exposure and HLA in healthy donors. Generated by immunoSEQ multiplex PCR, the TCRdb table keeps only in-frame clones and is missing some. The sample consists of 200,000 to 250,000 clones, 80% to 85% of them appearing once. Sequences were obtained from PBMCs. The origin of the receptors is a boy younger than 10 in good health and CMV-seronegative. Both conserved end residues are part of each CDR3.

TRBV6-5 CASSYAQGPRTPYF
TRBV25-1 CASSLTGPTDTQYF
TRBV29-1 CSVVQGTNYGYTF
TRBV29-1 CSVVTGSYGYTF
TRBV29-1 CSVEGDIGNTEAFF
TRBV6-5 CASRSGSTYEQYF
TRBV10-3 CAISPTMDRLNTEAFF
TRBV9 CASSGPRLAGGSEQFF
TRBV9 CASSVVSGEPYNEQFF
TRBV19 CASSIGQGGNQPQHF
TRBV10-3 CAISESLAGDTQYF
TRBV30 CAWSGLAGEEQYF
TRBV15 CATSFRPEGVNNYGYTF
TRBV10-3 CAIEGQQGPSNYGYTF
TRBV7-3 CASSLRGGGPYEQYF
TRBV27 CASSETGNYGYTF
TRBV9 CASSAPTGNPNTGELFF
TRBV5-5 CASSLAGATYEQYF